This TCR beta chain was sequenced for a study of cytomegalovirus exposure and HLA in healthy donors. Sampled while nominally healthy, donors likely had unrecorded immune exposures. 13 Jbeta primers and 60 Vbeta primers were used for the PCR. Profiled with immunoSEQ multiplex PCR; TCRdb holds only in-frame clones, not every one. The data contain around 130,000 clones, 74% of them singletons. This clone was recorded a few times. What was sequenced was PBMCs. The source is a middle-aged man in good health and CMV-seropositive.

CDR3 loop: CASSNGLARNSPLHF. CDR3 sequence (DNA): TGTGCCAGCAGCAACGGGCTAGCCCGCAATTCACCCCTCCACTTT. The rearrangement joins TRBV28 to TRBJ1-6, with D unresolved. The V and J ends lost 6 bases and 7 bases respectively, with 16 bases between them. Looked up from germline, CDR1 is MDHEN and CDR2 is SYDVKM. There are 15 residues in the CDR3.